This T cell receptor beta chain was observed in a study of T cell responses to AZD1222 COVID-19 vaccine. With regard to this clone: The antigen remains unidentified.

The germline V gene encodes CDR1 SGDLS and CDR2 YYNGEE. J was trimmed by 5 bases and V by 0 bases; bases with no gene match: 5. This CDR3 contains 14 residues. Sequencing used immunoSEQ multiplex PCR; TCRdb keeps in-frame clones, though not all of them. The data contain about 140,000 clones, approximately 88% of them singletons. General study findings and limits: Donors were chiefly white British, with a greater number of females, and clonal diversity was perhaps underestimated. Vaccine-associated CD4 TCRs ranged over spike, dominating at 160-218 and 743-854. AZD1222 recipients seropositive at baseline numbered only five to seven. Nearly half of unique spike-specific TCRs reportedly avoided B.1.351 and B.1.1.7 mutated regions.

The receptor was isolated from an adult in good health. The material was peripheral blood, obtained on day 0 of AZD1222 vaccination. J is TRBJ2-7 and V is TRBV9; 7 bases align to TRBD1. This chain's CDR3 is CASSVGVQGNEQYF. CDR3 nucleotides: TGTGCCAGCAGCGTAGGAGTACAGGGGAACGAGCAGTACTTC. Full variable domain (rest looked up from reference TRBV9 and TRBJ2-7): DSGVTQTPKHLITATGQRVTLRCSPRSGDLSVYWYQQSLDQGLQFLIQYYNGEERAKGNILERFSAQQFPDLHSELNLSSLELGDSALYFCASSVGVQGNEQYFGPGTRLTVT.